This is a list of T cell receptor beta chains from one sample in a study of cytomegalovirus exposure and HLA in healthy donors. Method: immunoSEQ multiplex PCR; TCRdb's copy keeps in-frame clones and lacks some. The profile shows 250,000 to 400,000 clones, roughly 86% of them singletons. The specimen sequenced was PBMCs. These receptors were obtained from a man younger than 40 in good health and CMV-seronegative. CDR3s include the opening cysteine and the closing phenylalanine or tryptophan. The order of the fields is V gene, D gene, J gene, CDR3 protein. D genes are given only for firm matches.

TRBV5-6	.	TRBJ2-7	CASSYWGRTAYEQYF
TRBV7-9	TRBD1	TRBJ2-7	CASSWDRAYEQYF
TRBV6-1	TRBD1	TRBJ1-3	CASSRTGGNTIYF
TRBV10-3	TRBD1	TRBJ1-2	CAIRETDRASPYGYTF
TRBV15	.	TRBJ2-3	CATSRDRQGPSTDTQYF
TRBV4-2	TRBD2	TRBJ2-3	CASSQGGGRRLAQYF
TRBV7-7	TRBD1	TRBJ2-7	CASSLGDSSYEQYF
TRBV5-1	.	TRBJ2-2	CASSLLIAAGSGGELFF
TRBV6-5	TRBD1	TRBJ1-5	CASIGQGNQPQHF
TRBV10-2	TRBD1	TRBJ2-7	CASSDGTGGTGLEQYF
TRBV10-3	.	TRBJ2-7	CAITTGRPAAEQYF
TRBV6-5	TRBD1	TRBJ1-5	CASRGQSNQPQHF
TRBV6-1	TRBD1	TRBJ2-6	CASRAGGSGANVLTF
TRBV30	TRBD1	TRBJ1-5	CAWSIQGAGNQPQHF
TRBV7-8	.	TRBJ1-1	CASTGSPENTEAFF
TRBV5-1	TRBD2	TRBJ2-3	CASSLSPGLAGTDTQYF
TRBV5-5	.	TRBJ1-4	CASSSSGTTNEKLFF
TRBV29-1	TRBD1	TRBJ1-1	CSVGQGGMNTEAFF
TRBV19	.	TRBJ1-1	CASSMWGGTEAFF
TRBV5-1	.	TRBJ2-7	CASSLGHEQYF
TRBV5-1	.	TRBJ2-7	CASSFRTGTTYEQYF
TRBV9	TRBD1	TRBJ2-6	CASSRTGSGANVLTF
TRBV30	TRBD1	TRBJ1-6	CAWSGEDRDYNSPLHF
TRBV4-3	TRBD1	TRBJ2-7	CASSQEQGASYEQYF
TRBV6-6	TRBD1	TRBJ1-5	CASSYTTGDGNQPQHF
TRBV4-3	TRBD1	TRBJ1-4	CASSQTQGASNEKLFF
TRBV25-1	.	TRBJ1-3	CASSEGFDSGNTIYF
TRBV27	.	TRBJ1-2	CASSLFSNNYGYTF
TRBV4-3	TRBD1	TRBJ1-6	CASSQAWDRANSPLHF
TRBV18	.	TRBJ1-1	CASSPSAGEAFF
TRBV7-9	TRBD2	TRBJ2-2	CASSFRLAGETGELFF